The rows below give T cell receptor beta chains drawn from one sample of a study of cytomegalovirus exposure and HLA in healthy donors. This table comes from immunoSEQ multiplex PCR, and its TCRdb copy is limited to in-frame clones, with some not included. The sample has 90,000 to 120,000 clones, under 85% seen once; the top ten hold around 3.1%. The source material was PBMCs. The receptors derive from a woman aged 18 to 35 in good health and CMV-seronegative. CDR3s leave out the opening cysteine and the closing phenylalanine or tryptophan.

V	J	CDR3
TRBV11-2	TRBJ2-2	ASSSGTSGGFAGELF
TRBV7-3	TRBJ1-1	ASSSLGGGKSEAF
TRBV5-1	TRBJ1-1	ASSLGDREWGTEAF
TRBV28	TRBJ1-5	ASRPGQSANQPQH
TRBV7-6	TRBJ2-5	ASSFSIGQGESRETQY
TRBV2	TRBJ1-2	ASTSTGGGYT
TRBV9	TRBJ2-7	ASSVNIPYEQY
TRBV5-4	TRBJ2-7	ASSPDGGYEQY
TRBV7-9	TRBJ2-5	ASSLAFGGVSETQY
TRBV27	TRBJ1-5	ASSSRQRQPQH
TRBV7-3	TRBJ1-4	ASSLNGPGTPSELF
TRBV4-1	TRBJ1-2	ASKDRSNYGYT
TRBV30	TRBJ2-7	AWSLQGDEQY
TRBV5-1	TRBJ2-1	ASSSISPGQGANEQF
TRBV2	TRBJ2-1	ASSDGWGDEQF
TRBV27	TRBJ2-2	ASSQGLNTGELF
TRBV2	TRBJ1-5	ASSVITGGNVRNQPQH
TRBV6-6	TRBJ1-1	ASSSRTAHTEAF
TRBV4-1	TRBJ1-1	ASSRGGEMNTEAF
TRBV2	TRBJ1-1	ASYKWQMNTEAF
TRBV7-6	TRBJ1-6	ASSSTGSATPLH
TRBV2	TRBJ1-5	ASSEQGVQH
TRBV27	TRBJ1-1	ASWGRGSGFEAF
TRBV5-1	TRBJ1-2	ASRLAPGGEYGYT
TRBV15	TRBJ1-5	ATSRDRGGGQPQH
TRBV9	TRBJ2-1	ASSASSSSYNEQF
TRBV5-1	TRBJ2-5	ASSATGTSKETQY
TRBV2	TRBJ1-1	ASRAPTGHTEAF
TRBV19	TRBJ1-6	ASSLAGDPSSYNSPLH